This record covers a single T cell receptor (beta chain). The entry originates in a study of blood T cell repertoires in COVID-19. Trimming cost V 3 bases and J 7 bases; bases outside gene matches: 10. The CDR3 sequence is 16 residues long. The germline gives CDR1 SGHTA, CDR2 FQGNSA. The authors' processing: Researchers report that nucleated cell counts were estimated from reference gene primer amplification. Clones were read by immunoSEQ multiplex PCR, and TCRdb kept only the in-frame ones, dropping some. Clonal size and the V and J genes are those of that table, whereas D and trimming came from the DNA. Of roughly 330,000 clones listed, about 91% are singletons.

This receptor was obtained from a man in his thirties or forties with COVID-19, enrolled during active disease. The rearrangement links TRBV7-2 to TRBJ2-7, with TRBD2 matching 12 bases. The material sequenced was peripheral blood. The CDR3 reads CASSLQAGTSGREQYF. In DNA, the CDR3 is TGTGCCAGCAGCTTGCAAGCCGGGACTAGCGGGCGAGAGCAGTACTTC.